Below, 24 T cell receptor beta chains from the same sample are listed, as sequenced in a study of cytomegalovirus exposure and HLA in healthy donors. The data were produced by immunoSEQ multiplex PCR, yet TCRdb's version contains in-frame clones alone and is incomplete. The table records about 170,000 clones, approximately 96% of them present only once. Input material: PBMCs. The receptors shown here come from a woman younger than 35 in good health and CMV-seronegative.

To note about this clone: An end of the junction differs from the germline gene, which may be a read error. The J gene is TRBJ2-1, the V gene TRBV14, with 13 bases aligning to TRBD2. Germline V gene lookup returns CDR1 SGHDN and CDR2 FVKESK. The CDR3 has 15 residues. Here the CDR3 DNA reads TGTGCCAGCGGCCAGGGACTAGCGGGGTTACATGAGCAGTTCTTC. It is translated as CASGQGLAGLHEQFF.

This rearrangement joins TRBV19 to TRBJ1-1; 8 bases match TRBD1. The CDR3 covers 17 residues. V dropped 3 bases and J dropped 1; count of bases not matched to a gene: 10. CDR1 LNHDA and CDR2 SQIVND come from the germline V gene (reference sequence). CDR3 in DNA: TGTGCCAGTAGTATCCACTTCGCCGGGACAGGGAACACTGAAGCTTTCTTT. Translated, it gives CASSIHFAGTGNTEAFF. The full variable domain, completed using reference TRBV19 and TRBJ1-1, is DGGITQSPKYLFRKEGQNVTLSCEQNLNHDAMYWYRQDPGQGLRLIYYSQIVNDFQKGDIAEGYSVSREKKESFPLTVTSAQKNPTAFYLCASSIHFAGTGNTEAFFGQGTRLTVV.

Details on this clone: The identical CDR3 is also encoded by other nucleotide sequences in the sample. The gene calls are TRBV18 and TRBJ2-3, with D unclear. The V end was cut by 3 bases, the J end by 0 bases, with 4 bases between. The germline CDR1 and CDR2 sequences are KGHSH and LQKENI. The CDR3 consists of 13 residues. CDR3 region: CASSPPSTDTQYF. As DNA, the CDR3 is TGTGCCAGCTCACCCCCAAGCACAGATACGCAGTATTTT. Supplemented by reference TRBV18 and TRBJ2-3, the full variable domain reads NAGVMQNPRHLVRRRGQEARLRCSPMKGHSHVYWYRQLPEEGLKFMVYLQKENIIDESGMPKERFSAEFPKEGPSILRIQQVVRGDSAAYFCASSPPSTDTQYFGPGTRLTVL.

The V call is TRBV5-1, the J call TRBJ2-3, with D perhaps TRBD1 (5 bases). Germline values: CDR1 SGHRS, CDR2 YFSETQ. The CDR3 has 15 amino acids. Trimming stripped 7 bases from V and 2 bases from J, with 17 bases between. CDR3 sequence (DNA): TGCGCCAGCTTCCAGGCAGGGAAGGCCACAGATACGCAGTATTTT. This encodes CASFQAGKATDTQYF.

The chain recombines TRBV7-2 with TRBJ2-5; 8 bases map to TRBD2. The CDR3 is made up of 15 amino acids. Germline-derived CDR1 and CDR2 are SGHTA and FQGNSA. J gave up 4 bases and V 2 bases, and 6 bases lay outside the gene matches. CDR3 in DNA: TGTGCCAGCAGCTTAACGGGGGGGCCAGGAGAGACCCAGTACTTC. It is translated as CASSLTGGPGETQYF.

The chain has TRBV27 and TRBJ1-1; D unclear. Germline values: CDR1 MNHEY, CDR2 SMNVEV (reference sequence). This CDR3 comprises 13 residues. The ends were cut back, 2 bases at V and 4 bases at J, with 8 bases in the middle. This CDR3 is CASSLKGGTEAFF. The CDR3 DNA follows: TGTGCCAGCAGTTTAAAGGGAGGCACTGAAGCTTTCTTT.

The chain has TRBV19 and TRBJ1-4, with D perhaps matching TRBD1 (5 bases). The CDR3 extends over 17 amino acids. Per the germline V gene, CDR1 is LNHDA and CDR2 is SQIVND (reference sequence). Trimming took off 6 bases at V and 0 bases at J, with 17 bases between the two ends. The CDR3 loop reads CASSPRWGYATNEKLFF. CDR3 DNA: TGTGCCAGTAGCCCGAGGTGGGGCTATGCAACTAATGAAAAACTGTTTTTT.

V and J are TRBV5-1 and TRBJ2-1; D not resolved. This CDR3 has 14 amino acids. V shed 4 bases and J shed 4 bases, with 12 bases lying between them. The germline CDR1 and CDR2 sequences are SGHRS and YFSETQ. The CDR3, as DNA: TGCGCCAGCAGCACGACACCACCATACAATGAGCAGTTCTTC. Its translation: CASSTTPPYNEQFF.

A word on this clone: At one of its ends the junction is not consistent with the germline gene, which may arise from a read error. This chain joins TRBV7-2 and TRBJ1-1; TRBD1 aligns across 10 bases. The CDR3 sequence is 15 residues long. Germline CDR1 reads SGHTA; CDR2 reads FQGNSA. CDR3 nucleotide sequence: TGTGCCAGCAGGCGGGACAGGGGCGCGAACGCTGAAGCTTTCTTT. Translating it yields CASRRDRGANAEAFF.

The chain is built from TRBV27 and TRBJ1-1; TRBD1 agrees at 8 bases. V lost 5 bases and J lost 4; bases outside the gene matches: 6. Germline loops: CDR1 MNHEY, CDR2 SMNVEV (reference sequence). This CDR3 comprises 14 residues. In nucleotides, the CDR3 is TGTGCCAGCAGTCCGGACAGGGCTCGCACTGAAGCTTTCTTT. This translates into CASSPDRARTEAFF.

Comment on this clone: Distinct nucleotide sequences in the sample also encode this CDR3. The chain combines TRBV5-1 with TRBJ1-6; D may be TRBD1 (6 bases). Trimming cost V 5 bases and J 1 base, with 19 bases left between them. CDR3 size: 18 residues. Germline V gene lookup returns CDR1 SGHRS and CDR2 YFSETQ. CDR3 in amino acids: CASRSGTTWASYNSPLHF. CDR3 bases: TGCGCCAGCAGGAGTGGGACAACCTGGGCGTCCTATAATTCACCCCTCCACTTT.

This chain connects TRBV4-1 to TRBJ2-4; weak D call: TRBD2 (5 bases). CDR1 is MGHRA and CDR2 is YSYEKL in the germline V gene. The CDR3 extends over 16 amino acids. Trimming took off 0 bases at V and 0 bases at J, with 9 bases between the two ends. The CDR3 DNA sequence: TGCGCCAGCAGCCAAGATGTCGGACTAGCCAAAAACATTCAGTACTTC. This gives the protein CASSQDVGLAKNIQYF.

The chain employs TRBV6-5 and TRBJ2-3; 8 positions match TRBD2. Losses at the gene ends were 5 bases for V and 5 bases for J; bases not matched to a gene: 6. Germline V lookup: CDR1 MNHEY, CDR2 SVGAGI. This CDR3 contains 14 residues. In nucleotides, the CDR3 is TGTGCCAGCAGTACGGGGGGGCTTGAAGATACGCAGTATTTT. It encodes CASSTGGLEDTQYF.

Comments on this clone: Other DNA sequences from this sample encode an identical CDR3 as well. As DNA, the CDR3 is TGTGCCAGCAGCTTAACGAGCTACAATGAGCAGTTCTTC. It specifies CASSLTSYNEQFF. The chain joins TRBV7-3 to TRBJ2-1; D is undetermined. Deletions cut 0 bases from V and 3 bases from J, with 3 bases between. Germline V gives CDR1 SGHTA, CDR2 FQGTGA. CDR3 length equals 13 residues.

The V call is TRBV5-1, the J call TRBJ2-7, with TRBD2 identical over 8 bases. Per the germline V gene, CDR1 is SGHRS and CDR2 is YFSETQ. The trim removed 3 bases at V and 7 bases at J, leaving 15 bases unmatched. The CDR3 spans 16 residues. CDR3 nucleotide sequence: TGCGCCAGCAGCTCCGGTAAAACTAGCGGCCTTGTGGAGCAGTACTTC. Its protein is CASSSGKTSGLVEQYF.

The chain is built from TRBV4-3 and TRBJ2-1, with a weak D call TRBD2 (5 bases). Looked up from germline, CDR1 is LGHNA and CDR2 is YSLEER. The CDR3 runs 15 residues. Trimming shortened V by 0 bases and J by 3 bases, and 9 bases separated the two germline ends. CDR3 sequence: CASSQDPSNYNEQFF. The CDR3 DNA reads TGCGCCAGCAGCCAAGATCCTAGCAACTACAATGAGCAGTTCTTC.

V is TRBV7-9 and J is TRBJ1-1, with D unclear. CDR1 SEHNR and CDR2 FQNEAQ come from the germline V gene (reference sequence). Trimming pared 5 bases from V and 8 bases from J, leaving 21 bases between. The CDR3 runs 15 residues. The CDR3 nucleotides read TGTGCCAGCAGCCCGGTGGGCGATATATCCCCAGAAGCTTTCTTT. Translation gives CASSPVGDISPEAFF.

The CDR3 region is CASSSSTGEFIGYNSPLHF. The CDR3 DNA reads TGTGCCAGCAGCTCGAGTACAGGGGAATTTATAGGCTATAATTCACCCCTCCACTTT. The V and J genes are TRBV7-9 and TRBJ1-6; 7 bases agree with TRBD1. V was pared by 4 bases and J by 3 bases, with 15 bases of the junction left unmatched. In germline, CDR1 is SEHNR, CDR2 FQNEAQ (reference sequence). The CDR3 runs to 19 residues.

The rearrangement joins TRBV19 to TRBJ2-7, with 10 bases fitting TRBD1. J lost 4 bases, V lost 1 base, and 13 bases had no gene match. Germline assignment: CDR1 LNHDA and CDR2 SQIVND (reference sequence). The CDR3 length is 18 residues. CDR3: CASSIAGGQGTQIYEQYF. CDR3 bases: TGTGCCAGTAGTATAGCGGGGGGACAGGGGACGCAGATTTACGAGCAGTACTTC.

The gene calls are TRBV9 and TRBJ2-2, with a tentative D call TRBD2 (5 bases). CDR1 and CDR2 from the germline V gene are SGDLS and YYNGEE. The CDR3 spans 15 residues. V lost 0 bases to trimming and J lost 0 bases, with 6 bases between them. The CDR3 sequence: CASSVAGSNTGELFF. In nucleotides, the CDR3 is TGTGCCAGCAGCGTAGCGGGGTCGAACACCGGGGAGCTGTTTTTT. The variable domain in full, with the rest retrieved from reference TRBV9 and TRBJ2-2, is DSGVTQTPKHLITATGQRVTLRCSPRSGDLSVYWYQQSLDQGLQFLIQYYNGEERAKGNILERFSAQQFPDLHSELNLSSLELGDSALYFCASSVAGSNTGELFFGEGSRLTVL.

The chain carries TRBV5-4 and TRBJ2-5, with D possibly matching TRBD1 (6 bases). V was clipped by 4 bases and J by 4 bases, with 14 bases between them. The CDR3 extends over 14 amino acids. Germline loops: CDR1 SGHNT, CDR2 YYREEE (reference sequence). The CDR3 nucleotides read TGTGCCAGCAGCGCCAGGGGAGAAGGAGAGACCCAGTACTTC. It is translated as CASSARGEGETQYF. Filled out from reference TRBV5-4 and TRBJ2-5, the complete variable domain reads ETGVTQSPTHLIKTRGQQVTLRCSSQSGHNTVSWYQQALGQGPQFIFQYYREEENGRGNFPPRFSGLQFPNYSSELNVNALELDDSALYLCASSARGEGETQYFGPGTRLLVL.

V and J are TRBV6-1 and TRBJ1-5; weak D call: TRBD1 (5 bases). The V gene's germline CDR1 is MNHNS and CDR2 SASEGT. The germline V and J ends were trimmed by 3 bases and 2 bases, with 11 bases remaining between them. CDR3 length equals 15 residues. The CDR3 here is CASSEGLSGNQPQHF. The CDR3 DNA follows: TGTGCCAGCAGTGAGGGGCTCTCGGGCAATCAGCCCCAGCATTTT.

The rearrangement joins TRBV9 to TRBJ2-2; 7 bases align to TRBD2. The CDR3 length is 15 residues. V trimming: 3 bases; J trimming: 6 bases; junction bases outside the gene matches: 8. In germline, CDR1 is SGDLS, CDR2 YYNGEE. CDR3 in amino acids: CASSAGGLPPGELFF. CDR3 DNA: TGTGCCAGCAGCGCGGGGGGACTACCCCCCGGGGAGCTGTTTTTT.

This clone was seen repeatedly, ten times or more. The chain carries TRBV5-1 and TRBJ2-7; tentatively, D is TRBD2 (6 bases). This CDR3 spans 14 amino acids. Germline values: CDR1 SGHRS, CDR2 YFSETQ. The V and J ends lost 0 bases and 7 bases respectively, with 14 bases between them. The CDR3: CASSLEGRGREQYF. CDR3 nucleotide sequence: TGCGCCAGCAGCTTGGAGGGGCGGGGAAGGGAGCAGTACTTC.